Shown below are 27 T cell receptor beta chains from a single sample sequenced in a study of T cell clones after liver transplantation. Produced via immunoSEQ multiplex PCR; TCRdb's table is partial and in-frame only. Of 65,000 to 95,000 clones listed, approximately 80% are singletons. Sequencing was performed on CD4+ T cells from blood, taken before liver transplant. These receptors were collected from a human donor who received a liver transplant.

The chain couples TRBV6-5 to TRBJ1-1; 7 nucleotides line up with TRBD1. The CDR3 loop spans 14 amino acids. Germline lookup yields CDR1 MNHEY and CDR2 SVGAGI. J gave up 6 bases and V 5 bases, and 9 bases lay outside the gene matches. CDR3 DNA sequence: TGTGCCAGCAGTCAACAGGGGATTGGAGCTGAAGCTTTCTTT. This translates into CASSQQGIGAEAFF.

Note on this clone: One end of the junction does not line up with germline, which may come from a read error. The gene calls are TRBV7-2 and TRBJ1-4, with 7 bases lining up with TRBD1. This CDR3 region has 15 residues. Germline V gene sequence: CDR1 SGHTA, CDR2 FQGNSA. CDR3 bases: TGTGCCAGCAGCGCCAAACAGGGGAGAAATGAAGAACTGTTTTTT. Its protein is CASSAKQGRNEELFF. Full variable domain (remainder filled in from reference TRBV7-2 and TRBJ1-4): GAGVSQSPSNKVTEKGKDVELRCDPISGHTALYWYRQSLGQGLEFLIYFQGNSAPDKSGLPSDRFSAERTGGSVSTLTIQRTQQEDSAVYLCASSAKQGRNEELFFGSGTQLSVL.

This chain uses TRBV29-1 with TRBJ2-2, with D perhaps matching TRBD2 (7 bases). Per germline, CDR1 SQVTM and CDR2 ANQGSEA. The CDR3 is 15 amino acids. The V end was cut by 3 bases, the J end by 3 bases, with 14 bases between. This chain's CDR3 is CSVDSGGLDTGELFF. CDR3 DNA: TGCAGCGTTGATTCGGGGGGCCTGGACACCGGGGAGCTGTTTTTT.

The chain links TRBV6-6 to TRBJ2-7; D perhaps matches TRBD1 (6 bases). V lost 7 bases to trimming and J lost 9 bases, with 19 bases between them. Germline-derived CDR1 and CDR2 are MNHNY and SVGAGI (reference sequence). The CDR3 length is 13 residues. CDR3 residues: CASTPPGQTLQYF. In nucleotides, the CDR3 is TGTGCCAGCACTCCGCCGGGACAAACCTTGCAGTACTTC.

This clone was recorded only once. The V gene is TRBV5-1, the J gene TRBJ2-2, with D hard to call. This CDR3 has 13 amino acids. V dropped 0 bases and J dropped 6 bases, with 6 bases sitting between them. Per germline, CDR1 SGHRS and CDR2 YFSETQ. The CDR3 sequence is CASSLVVPGELFF. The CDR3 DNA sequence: TGCGCCAGCAGCTTGGTGGTTCCCGGGGAGCTGTTTTTT.

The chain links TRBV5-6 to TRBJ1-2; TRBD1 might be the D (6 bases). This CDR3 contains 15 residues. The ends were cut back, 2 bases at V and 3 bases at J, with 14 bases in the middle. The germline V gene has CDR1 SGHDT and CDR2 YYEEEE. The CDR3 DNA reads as TGTGCCAGCAGCTTCTCCCGGGGGGCCGACTATGGCTACACCTTC. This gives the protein CASSFSRGADYGYTF.

The CDR3 sequence is CSAGRIHLNTEAFF. The CDR3 DNA reads TGCAGCGCCGGACGGATCCATCTTAACACTGAAGCTTTCTTT. The V gene is TRBV29-1, the J gene TRBJ1-1; D not resolved. This CDR3 comprises 14 residues. The germline gives CDR1 SQVTM, CDR2 ANQGSEA. The V gene lost 7 bases and the J gene lost 2 bases, with 17 bases spanning the gap.

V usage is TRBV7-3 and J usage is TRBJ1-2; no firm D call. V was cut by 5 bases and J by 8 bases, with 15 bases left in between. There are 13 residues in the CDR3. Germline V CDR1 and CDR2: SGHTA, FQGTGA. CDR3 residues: CASSPTRQYGYTF. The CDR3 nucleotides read TGTGCCAGCAGCCCCACGAGACAATACGGCTACACCTTC.

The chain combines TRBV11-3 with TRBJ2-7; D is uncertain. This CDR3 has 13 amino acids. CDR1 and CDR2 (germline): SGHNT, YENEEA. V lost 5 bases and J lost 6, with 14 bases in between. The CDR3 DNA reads TGTGCCAGCAGCGAACGTGGGGAAACCGAGCAGTACTTC. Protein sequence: CASSERGETEQYF.

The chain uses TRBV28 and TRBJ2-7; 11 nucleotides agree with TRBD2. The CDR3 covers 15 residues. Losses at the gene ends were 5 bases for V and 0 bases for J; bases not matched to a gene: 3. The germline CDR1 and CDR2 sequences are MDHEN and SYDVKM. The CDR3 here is CASSTSGRTSYEQYF. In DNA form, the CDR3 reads TGTGCCAGCAGTACTAGCGGGAGAACCTCCTACGAGCAGTACTTC.

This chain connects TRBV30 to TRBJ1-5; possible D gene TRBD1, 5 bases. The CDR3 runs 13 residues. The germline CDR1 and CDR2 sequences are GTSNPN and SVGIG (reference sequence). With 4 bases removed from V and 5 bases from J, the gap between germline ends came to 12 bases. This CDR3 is CAWNTQGDQPQHF. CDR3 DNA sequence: TGTGCCTGGAACACGCAGGGAGATCAGCCCCAGCATTTT.

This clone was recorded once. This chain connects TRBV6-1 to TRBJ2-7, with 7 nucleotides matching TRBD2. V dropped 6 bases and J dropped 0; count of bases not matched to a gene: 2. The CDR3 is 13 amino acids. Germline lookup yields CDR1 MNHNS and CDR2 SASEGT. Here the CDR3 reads CASRGGASYEQYF. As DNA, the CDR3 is TGTGCCAGCAGGGGAGGGGCCTCCTACGAGCAGTACTTC.

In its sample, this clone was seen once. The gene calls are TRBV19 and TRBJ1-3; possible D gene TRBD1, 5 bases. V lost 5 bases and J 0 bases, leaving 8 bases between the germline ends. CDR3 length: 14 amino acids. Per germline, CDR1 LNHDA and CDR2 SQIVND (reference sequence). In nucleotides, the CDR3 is TGTGCCAGTAGTCTGGGGACCTCTGGAAACACCATATATTTT. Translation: CASSLGTSGNTIYF.

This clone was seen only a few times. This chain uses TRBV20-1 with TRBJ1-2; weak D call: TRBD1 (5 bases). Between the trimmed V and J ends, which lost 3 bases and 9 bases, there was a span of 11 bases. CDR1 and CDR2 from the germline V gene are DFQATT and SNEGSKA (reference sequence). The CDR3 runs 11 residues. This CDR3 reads CSASQGLSYTF. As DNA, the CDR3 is TGCAGTGCTAGTCAGGGACTTAGCTACACCTTC.

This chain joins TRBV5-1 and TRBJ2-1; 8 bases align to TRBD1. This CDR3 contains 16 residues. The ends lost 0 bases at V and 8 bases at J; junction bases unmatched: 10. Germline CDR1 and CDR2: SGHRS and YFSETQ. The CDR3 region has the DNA TGCGCCAGCAGCTTGGGAAGGACGACAGGGGCCCATGAGCAGTTCTTC. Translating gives CASSLGRTTGAHEQFF.

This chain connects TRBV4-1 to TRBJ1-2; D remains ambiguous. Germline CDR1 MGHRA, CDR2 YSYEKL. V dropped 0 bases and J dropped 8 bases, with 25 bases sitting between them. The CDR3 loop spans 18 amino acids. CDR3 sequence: CASSQEPLVQRLIQGYTF. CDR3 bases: TGCGCCAGCAGCCAAGAGCCCTTGGTACAGAGGCTAATACAGGGCTACACCTTC.

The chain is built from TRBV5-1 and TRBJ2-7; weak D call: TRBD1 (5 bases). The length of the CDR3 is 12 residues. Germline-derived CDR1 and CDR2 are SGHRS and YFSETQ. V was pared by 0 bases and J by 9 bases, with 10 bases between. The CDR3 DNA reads TGCGCCAGCAGCTTGGACAGGCAGGGGCAGTACTTC. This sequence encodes CASSLDRQGQYF.

CDR3 residues: CASSVGGNSGNTIYF. CDR3 nucleotide sequence: TGTGCCAGCAGTGTGGGGGGGAACTCTGGAAACACCATATATTTT. The chain recombines TRBV2 with TRBJ1-3; possibly TRBD1 for D (5 bases). V was pared by 4 bases and J by 0 bases, with 10 bases between. This CDR3 region has 15 residues. From germline, CDR1 is SNHLY and CDR2 FYNNEI.

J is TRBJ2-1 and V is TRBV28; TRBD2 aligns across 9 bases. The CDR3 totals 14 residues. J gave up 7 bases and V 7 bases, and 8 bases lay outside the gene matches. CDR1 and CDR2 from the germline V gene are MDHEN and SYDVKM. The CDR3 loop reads CASIKSSGSNEQFF. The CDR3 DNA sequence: TGTGCCAGCATAAAAAGTAGCGGGAGTAATGAGCAGTTCTTC.

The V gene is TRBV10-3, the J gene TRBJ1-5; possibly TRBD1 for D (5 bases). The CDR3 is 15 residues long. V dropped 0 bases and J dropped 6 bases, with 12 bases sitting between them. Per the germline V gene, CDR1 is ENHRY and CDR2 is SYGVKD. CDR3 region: CAISESLTERQPQHF. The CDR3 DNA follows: TGTGCCATCAGTGAGTCGTTGACAGAACGTCAGCCCCAGCATTTT.

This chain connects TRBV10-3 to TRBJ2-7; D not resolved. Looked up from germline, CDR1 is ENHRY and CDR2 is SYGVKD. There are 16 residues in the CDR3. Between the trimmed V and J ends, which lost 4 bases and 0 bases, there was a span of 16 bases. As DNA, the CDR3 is TGTGCCATCAGTGTCGGTCGGGCCGCAAGCTCCTACGAGCAGTACTTC. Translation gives CAISVGRAASSYEQYF.

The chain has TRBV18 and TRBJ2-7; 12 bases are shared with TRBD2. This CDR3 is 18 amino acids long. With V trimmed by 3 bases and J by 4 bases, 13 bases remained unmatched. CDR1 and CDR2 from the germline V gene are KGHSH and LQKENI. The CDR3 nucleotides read TGTGCCAGCTCACCCGGACTAGCGGGATTTAGTAAACCTTACGAGCAGTACTTC. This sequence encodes CASSPGLAGFSKPYEQYF.

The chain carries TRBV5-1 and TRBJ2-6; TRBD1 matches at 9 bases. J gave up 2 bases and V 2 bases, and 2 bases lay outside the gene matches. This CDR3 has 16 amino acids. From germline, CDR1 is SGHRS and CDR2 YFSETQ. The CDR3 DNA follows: TGCGCCAGCAGCTTTAGGGACAGGGCTGGGGCCAACGTCCTGACTTTC. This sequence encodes CASSFRDRAGANVLTF.

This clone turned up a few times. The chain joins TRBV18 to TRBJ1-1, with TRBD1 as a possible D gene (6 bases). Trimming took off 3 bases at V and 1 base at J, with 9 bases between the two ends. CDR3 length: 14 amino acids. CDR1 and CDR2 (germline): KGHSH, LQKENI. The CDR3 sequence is CASSPRGGNTEAFF. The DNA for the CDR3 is TGTGCCAGCTCACCCAGGGGTGGGAACACTGAAGCTTTCTTT. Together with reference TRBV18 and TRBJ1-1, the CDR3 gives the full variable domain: NAGVMQNPRHLVRRRGQEARLRCSPMKGHSHVYWYRQLPEEGLKFMVYLQKENIIDESGMPKERFSAEFPKEGPSILRIQQVVRGDSAAYFCASSPRGGNTEAFFGQGTRLTVV.

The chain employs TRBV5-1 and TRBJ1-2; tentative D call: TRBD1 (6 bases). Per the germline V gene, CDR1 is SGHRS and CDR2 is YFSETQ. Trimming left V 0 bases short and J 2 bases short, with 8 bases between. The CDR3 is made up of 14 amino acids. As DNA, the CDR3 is TGCGCCAGCAGCTTGGGGACAGCGAACTATGGCTACACCTTC. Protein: CASSLGTANYGYTF.

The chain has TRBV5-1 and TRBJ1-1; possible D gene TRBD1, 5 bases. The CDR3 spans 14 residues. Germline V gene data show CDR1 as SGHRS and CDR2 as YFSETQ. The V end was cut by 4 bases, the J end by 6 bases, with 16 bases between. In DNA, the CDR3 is TGCGCCAGCAGCCCCTCGGGGGGGAGGGCTGAAGCTTTCTTT. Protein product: CASSPSGGRAEAFF.

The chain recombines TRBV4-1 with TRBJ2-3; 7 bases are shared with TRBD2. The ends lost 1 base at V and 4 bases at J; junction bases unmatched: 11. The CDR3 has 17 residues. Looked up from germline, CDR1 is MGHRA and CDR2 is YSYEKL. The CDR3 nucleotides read TGCGCCAGCAGCCAAGTGAGGACTAGAGGGAGGGCAGATACGCAGTATTTT. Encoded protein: CASSQVRTRGRADTQYF.